These 9 T cell receptor beta chains came from one sample sequenced in a study of vaccination effects on CD4 cells after COVID-19 (dated by TCRdb to the early 2020s). Library preparation was by the immunoSEQ multiplex PCR assay. TCRdb took over this immuneACCESS table, retaining in-frame rearrangements with V and J assigned. Such tables are incomplete; in checked studies, under half of the missing clones stem from an unresolved V gene, and the remainder is unexplained. Within this sample are fewer than 25,000 clones, with 72% of them counted one time only. The ten largest clones add up to roughly a tenth of the sample. For these TCRs, the target antigens are not known. In the ViraFEST assay, PBMC were stimulated with viral peptide pools, and antigen-specific CD4+ T cell clonotypes were then identified by expansion using TCR sequencing. After 10 days of culture, CD4+ T cells were isolated with the EasySep CD4+ T cell isolation kit. Two doses of either the BNT162b2 or the mRNA-1273 mRNA SARS-CoV-2 vaccine were administered to participants.

Source: CD4+ T cells from PBMCs cultured with HCoV-NL63 spike peptides, taken after COVID-19 vaccination. In the paper's terms, the cell subset or site label means: HCoV-NL63 spike overlapping peptide pool stimulation. The origin of the receptors is a human donor who received a COVID-19 vaccine.

V usage is TRBV7-5 and J usage is TRBJ2-7. TRBV7-5 is a pseudogene locus. This CDR3 has 14 residues. The CDR3 region has the DNA TGTGTCAGAAGCTTTGCCACCACCCCCTACGAGCAGTACTTC. Its translation: CVRSFATTPYEQYF.

V usage is TRBV27 and J usage is TRBJ2-1, with D tentatively TRBD2 (6 bases). V dropped 8 bases and J dropped 3 bases, with 11 bases sitting between them. The CDR3 length is 13 residues. Germline CDR1 and CDR2: MNHEY and SMNVEV (reference sequence). CDR3 amino acids: CASDNGSYNEQFF. The CDR3 bases are TGTGCCAGCGATAACGGGAGCTACAATGAGCAGTTCTTC.

The chain recombines TRBV23-1 with TRBJ2-4; D call uncertain. TRBV23-1 is assigned to the ORF class and has an uncertain function. The CDR3 runs to 17 residues. Between the trimmed V and J ends, which lost 0 bases and 2 bases, there was a span of 14 bases. The CDR3 DNA reads TGCGCCAGCAGTCAATCGACCGGCGGAGTGACCAAAAACATTCAGTACTTC. Amino acids: CASSQSTGGVTKNIQYF.

This rearrangement joins TRBV11-2 to TRBJ1-2; the D gene is possibly TRBD1 (5 bases). CDR1 is SGHAT, CDR2 FQNNGV, per germline. The CDR3 totals 12 residues. V was trimmed by 5 bases and J by 2 bases, leaving 6 bases between them. CDR3: CASSEGNYGYTF. CDR3 coding DNA: TGTGCCAGCAGCGAGGGGAACTATGGCTACACCTTC.

CDR3 nucleotide sequence: TGTGCCAGCAGCTGGGGGGCGGGACAGTCCTACGAGCAGTACTTC. Protein sequence: CASSWGAGQSYEQYF. The chain uses TRBV5-8 and TRBJ2-7; maybe TRBD1 (7 bases). This CDR3 has 15 amino acids. Germline lookup yields CDR1 SGHTS and CDR2 YDEGEE. V shed 3 bases and J shed 1 base, with 14 bases lying between them.

The V and J genes are TRBV6-5 and TRBJ1-1, with 10 bases aligning to TRBD1. J gave up 0 bases and V 6 bases, and 7 bases lay outside the gene matches. Looked up from germline, CDR1 is MNHEY and CDR2 is SVGAGI. The CDR3 is 16 residues long. CDR3 residues: CASRYRQGAMNTEAFF. In DNA, the CDR3 is TGTGCCAGCAGGTACCGACAGGGGGCGATGAACACTGAAGCTTTCTTT.

CDR3 residues: CATSADLAYTGELFF. In nucleotides, the CDR3 is TGTGCCACCTCGGCGGACCTAGCATACACCGGGGAGCTGTTTTTT. The rearrangement links TRBV3-1 (or the pseudogene TRBV3-2) to TRBJ2-2, with TRBD2 as a possible D gene (5 bases). V was pared by 10 bases and J by 3 bases, with 18 bases between. In germline, CDR1 is LGHDT, CDR2 YNNKEL (reference sequence). This CDR3 spans 15 amino acids.

The chain links TRBV4-2 to TRBJ2-1; D not certain. The CDR3 totals 17 residues. V was shortened by 0 bases and J by 0 bases, with 12 bases between the two germline ends. The V gene's germline CDR1 is LGHNA and CDR2 YNFKEQ. The CDR3 bases are TGTGCCAGCAGCCAAGAAACGGGCCTCAGCTCCTACAATGAGCAGTTCTTC. Protein sequence: CASSQETGLSSYNEQFF.

A few counts support this clone. V gene TRBV3-1 (or the pseudogene TRBV3-2) combines with J gene TRBJ1-2, with 7 bases that match TRBD1. CDR3 length equals 11 residues. Germline CDR1 is LGHDT and CDR2 is YNNKEL (reference sequence). This chain's CDR3 is CAAQGVRGYTF. CDR3 in DNA: TGTGCGGCGCAGGGGGTCCGTGGCTACACCTTC.